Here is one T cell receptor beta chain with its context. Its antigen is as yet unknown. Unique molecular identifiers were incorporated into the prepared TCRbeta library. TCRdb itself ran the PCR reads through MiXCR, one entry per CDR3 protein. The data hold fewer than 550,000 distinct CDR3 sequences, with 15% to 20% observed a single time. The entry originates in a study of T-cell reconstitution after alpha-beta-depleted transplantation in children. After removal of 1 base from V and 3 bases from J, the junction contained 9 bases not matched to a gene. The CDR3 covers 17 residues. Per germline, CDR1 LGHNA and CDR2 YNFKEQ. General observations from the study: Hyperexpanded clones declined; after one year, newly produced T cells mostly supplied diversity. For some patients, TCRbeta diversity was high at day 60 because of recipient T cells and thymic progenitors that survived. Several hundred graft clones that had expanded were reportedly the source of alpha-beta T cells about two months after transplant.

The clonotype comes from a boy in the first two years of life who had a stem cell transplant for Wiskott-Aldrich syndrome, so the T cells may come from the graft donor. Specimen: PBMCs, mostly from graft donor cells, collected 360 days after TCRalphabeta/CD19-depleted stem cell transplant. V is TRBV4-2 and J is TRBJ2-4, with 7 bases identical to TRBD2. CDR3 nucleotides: TGTGCCAGCAGCCAAGGTAATCACCGGGACTACAAAAACATTCAGTACTTC. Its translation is CASSQGNHRDYKNIQYF.